One sample yielded the 18 T cell receptor beta chains listed below, sequenced in a study of blood T cell repertoires in COVID-19. The assay was immunoSEQ multiplex PCR, and TCRdb's table has in-frame clones only and misses some. The table has fewer than 300,000 clones, about four fifths seen once; the top ten hold around a tenth. Input material: peripheral blood. The source of these receptors is a woman aged 45-59 years who had recovered from COVID-19.

The chain links TRBV5-1 to TRBJ2-1; 8 positions match TRBD1. V lost 1 base to trimming and J lost 6 bases; unmatched junction nucleotides: 3. The CDR3 consists of 14 residues. The germline CDR1 and CDR2 sequences are SGHRS and YFSETQ. CDR3 bases: TGCGCCAGCAGCTTGAGAGGACAGGGCAATGAGCAGTTCTTC. Translation: CASSLRGQGNEQFF.

The table lists this clone with a few counts. V and J are TRBV7-3 and TRBJ2-3, with D unresolved. The CDR3 is made up of 13 amino acids. Germline assignment: CDR1 SGHTA and CDR2 FQGTGA. The germline V and J ends were trimmed by 5 bases and 8 bases, with 14 bases remaining between them. The CDR3 loop is CASSPLLTGTQYF. The CDR3 DNA reads as TGTGCCAGCAGCCCCCTCCTGACTGGTACGCAGTATTTT.

This clone has just one count. Here the CDR3 reads CASRSGQGDTEAFF. CDR3 coding DNA: TGTGCCAGCAGGTCTGGACAGGGGGACACTGAAGCTTTCTTT. The chain links TRBV28 to TRBJ1-1; TRBD1 matches at 10 bases. V shed 6 bases and J 3 bases; nucleotides not matched to a gene: 4. CDR1 and CDR2 (germline): MDHEN, SYDVKM. This CDR3 region has 14 residues.

The chain employs TRBV3-1 (or the pseudogene TRBV3-2) and TRBJ2-2; 13 bases match TRBD2. Trimming at V came to 1 base and at J to 1 base, leaving 3 bases not matched to a gene. This CDR3 contains 18 residues. Germline-derived CDR1 and CDR2 are LGHDT and YNNKEL (reference sequence). The CDR3 reads CASSQGGLAGMNTGELFF. DNA of the CDR3: TGTGCCAGCAGCCAAGGGGGACTAGCGGGGATGAACACCGGGGAGCTGTTTTTT.

The CDR3 DNA sequence: TGCGCCAGCAGCGCGGTACCCTACAATGAGCAGTTCTTC. As protein: CASSAVPYNEQFF. This chain links TRBV5-1 with TRBJ2-1, with D hard to call. V was pared by 4 bases and J by 2 bases, with 7 bases between. The V gene's germline CDR1 is SGHRS and CDR2 YFSETQ. This CDR3 is built from 13 residues.

The chain joins TRBV6-5 to TRBJ2-7; 10 bases align to TRBD1. V shed 6 bases and J 3 bases; nucleotides not matched to a gene: 2. The CDR3 loop spans 13 amino acids. Germline V gene data show CDR1 as MNHEY and CDR2 as SVGAGI. This chain's CDR3 is CASRGTGDYEQYF. In DNA, the CDR3 is TGTGCCAGCAGGGGGACAGGGGACTACGAGCAGTACTTC.

The chain has TRBV19 and TRBJ2-2; TRBD1 matches at 8 bases. V was pared by 6 bases and J by 0 bases, with 6 bases of the junction left unmatched. The CDR3 spans 16 residues. Germline values: CDR1 LNHDA, CDR2 SQIVND (reference sequence). The CDR3 reads CASRESGGANTGELFF. In nucleotides, the CDR3 is TGTGCCAGTAGAGAGTCAGGGGGCGCGAACACCGGGGAGCTGTTTTTT.

This clone was detected many times. V gene TRBV9 combines with J gene TRBJ2-5, with TRBD1 identical over 8 bases. Trimming removed 4 bases from V and 4 bases from J; junction bases left unmatched: 12. CDR1 is SGDLS, CDR2 YYNGEE, per germline. This CDR3 has 16 amino acids. This CDR3 reads CASSPGQGSGRETQYF. Written as DNA, the CDR3 is TGTGCCAGCAGCCCTGGACAGGGTTCGGGGAGAGAGACCCAGTACTTC.

This clone is judged medium-sized (0.01 to 0.1%). The chain is built from TRBV9 and TRBJ2-7; D is perhaps TRBD1 (6 bases). The length of the CDR3 is 15 residues. In germline, CDR1 is SGDLS, CDR2 YYNGEE. Trimming took 4 bases from V and 6 from J, leaving 20 bases between them. CDR3 protein: CASSPNRDTSSEQYF. Written as DNA, the CDR3 is TGTGCCAGCAGCCCAAACCGGGACACGAGCTCCGAGCAGTACTTC. The complete variable domain, with remaining parts taken from reference TRBV9 and TRBJ2-7, reads DSGVTQTPKHLITATGQRVTLRCSPRSGDLSVYWYQQSLDQGLQFLIQYYNGEERAKGNILERFSAQQFPDLHSELNLSSLELGDSALYFCASSPNRDTSSEQYFGPGTRLTVT.

This rearrangement joins TRBV3-1 (or the pseudogene TRBV3-2) to TRBJ1-1; D remains ambiguous. Germline assignment: CDR1 LGHDT and CDR2 YNNKEL (reference sequence). The CDR3 totals 12 residues. The germline V and J ends were trimmed by 2 bases and 8 bases, with 9 bases remaining between them. CDR3 nucleotides: TGTGCCAGCAGCCAAATACCAGGAGAAGCTTTCTTT. Amino acid sequence: CASSQIPGEAFF.

This chain links TRBV18 with TRBJ2-3; 7 bases fit TRBD2. The germline V gene has CDR1 KGHSH and CDR2 LQKENI. V lost 8 bases to trimming and J lost 2 bases; unmatched junction nucleotides: 10. The CDR3 covers 15 residues. CDR3 protein: CASTRPSGSTDTQYF. CDR3 DNA: TGTGCCAGCACCCGTCCTAGCGGATCCACAGATACGCAGTATTTT. Full variable domain (rest looked up from reference TRBV18 and TRBJ2-3): NAGVMQNPRHLVRRRGQEARLRCSPMKGHSHVYWYRQLPEEGLKFMVYLQKENIIDESGMPKERFSAEFPKEGPSILRIQQVVRGDSAAYFCASTRPSGSTDTQYFGPGTRLTVL.

J is TRBJ2-3 and V is TRBV19; D is possibly TRBD2 (6 bases). Trimming left V 9 bases short and J 4 bases short, with 17 bases between. The CDR3 loop spans 14 amino acids. CDR1 is LNHDA and CDR2 is SQIVND in the germline V gene (reference sequence). CDR3 loop: CASNPTGVPDTQYF. CDR3 nucleotides: TGTGCCAGCAATCCGACGGGAGTCCCAGATACGCAGTATTTT.

This chain links TRBV7-2 with TRBJ2-6, with D maybe TRBD1 (5 bases). Between the trimmed V and J ends, which lost 5 bases and 2 bases, there was a span of 7 bases. The CDR3 is 14 amino acids. Germline CDR1 reads SGHTA; CDR2 reads FQGNSA. CDR3 protein: CASSPRAGANVLTF. CDR3 in DNA: TGTGCCAGCAGCCCCAGGGCTGGGGCCAACGTCCTGACTTTC.

J is TRBJ1-5 and V is TRBV7-2; no definite D call. Germline V gene data show CDR1 as SGHTA and CDR2 as FQGNSA. Trimming shortened V by 4 bases and J by 6 bases, and 13 bases separated the two germline ends. The CDR3 totals 14 residues. The CDR3 sequence is CASSSSSTSQPQHF. CDR3 sequence (DNA): TGTGCCAGCAGCTCCTCGAGTACGTCTCAGCCCCAGCATTTT.

The genes are TRBV10-3 and TRBJ2-2; 7 bases map to TRBD2. V shed 6 bases, J shed 5 bases, and the junction held 12 bases outside the gene matches. CDR1 and CDR2 (germline): ENHRY, SYGVKD. This CDR3 spans 16 amino acids. In DNA form, the CDR3 reads TGTGCCATCAGCCAGAGGGCGGGAGTGGGTACCGGGGAGCTGTTTTTT. Translating gives CAISQRAGVGTGELFF.

V usage is TRBV6-5 and J usage is TRBJ2-7; a possible D gene is TRBD2 (6 bases). The V gene lost 6 bases and the J gene lost 2 bases, with 11 bases spanning the gap. The CDR3 sequence is 13 residues long. Germline V gene sequence: CDR1 MNHEY, CDR2 SVGAGI. The CDR3: CASRPGLAYEQYF. The CDR3 nucleotides read TGTGCCAGCAGGCCGGGACTCGCCTACGAGCAGTACTTC.

The chain has TRBV7-8 and TRBJ1-5; the D is unclear. Per germline, CDR1 SGHVS and CDR2 FQNEAQ. The CDR3 sequence is 13 residues long. Trimming left V 8 bases short and J 5 bases short, with 13 bases between. The CDR3 region is CASRRERDQPQHF. As DNA, the CDR3 is TGTGCCAGCCGACGGGAGAGGGATCAGCCCCAGCATTTT.

The chain has TRBV19 and TRBJ2-7; TRBD2 agrees at 8 bases. Germline V gene lookup returns CDR1 LNHDA and CDR2 SQIVND (reference sequence). V lost 5 bases and J lost 0; bases outside the gene matches: 3. This CDR3 contains 14 residues. The CDR3: CASSPGTSSYEQYF. DNA of the CDR3: TGTGCCAGTAGTCCAGGGACTAGCTCCTACGAGCAGTACTTC.